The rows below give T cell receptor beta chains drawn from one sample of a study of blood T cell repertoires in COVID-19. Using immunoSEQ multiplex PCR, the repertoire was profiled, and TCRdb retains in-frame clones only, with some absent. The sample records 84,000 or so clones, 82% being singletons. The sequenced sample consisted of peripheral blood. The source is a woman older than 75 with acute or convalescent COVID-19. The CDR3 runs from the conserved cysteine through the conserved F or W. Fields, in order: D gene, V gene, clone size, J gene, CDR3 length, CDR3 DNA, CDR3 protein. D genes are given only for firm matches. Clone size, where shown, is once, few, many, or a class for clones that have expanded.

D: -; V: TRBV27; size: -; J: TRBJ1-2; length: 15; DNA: TGTGCCAGCAGTTCGCGGACAGAGCCTAACTATGGCTACACCTTC; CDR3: CASSSRTEPNYGYTF
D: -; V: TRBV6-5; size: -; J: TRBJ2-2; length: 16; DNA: TGTGCCAGCAGTTACTCGTTCCCGGGGTACACCGGGGAGCTGTTTTTT; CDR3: CASSYSFPGYTGELFF
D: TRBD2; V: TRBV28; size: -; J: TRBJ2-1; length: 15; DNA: TGTGCCAGCAGTTTTTCTAGCGGCCTAGGGGATGAGCAGTTCTTC; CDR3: CASSFSSGLGDEQFF
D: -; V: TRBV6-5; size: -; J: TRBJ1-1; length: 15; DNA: TGTGCCAGCAGTCCAAACCCTGGTTGGAGCACTGAAGCTTTCTTT; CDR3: CASSPNPGWSTEAFF
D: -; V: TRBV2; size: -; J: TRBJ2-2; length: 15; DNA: TGTGCCAGCAGTGATGTCGCCCCGGGCACCGGGGAGCTGTTTTTT; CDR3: CASSDVAPGTGELFF
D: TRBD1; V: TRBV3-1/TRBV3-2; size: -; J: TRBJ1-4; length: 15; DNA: TGTGCCAGCAGCCCTCTCGGCAGGGGGAAGGAAAAACTGTTTTTT; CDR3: CASSPLGRGKEKLFF
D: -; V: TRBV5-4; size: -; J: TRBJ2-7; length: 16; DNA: TGTGCCAGCAGCTTGGAGCCAGAGAGCGCGGTCTACGAGCAGTACTTC; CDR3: CASSLEPESAVYEQYF
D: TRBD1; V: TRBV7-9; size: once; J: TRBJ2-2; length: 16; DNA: TGTGCCAGCAGAACTGACAGGGATATGGACACCGGGGAGCTGTTTTTT; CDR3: CASRTDRDMDTGELFF
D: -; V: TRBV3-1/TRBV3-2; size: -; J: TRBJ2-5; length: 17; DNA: TGTGCCAGCAGCCCCTCCTCCGGGGGGCTCGGCCAAGAGACCCAGTACTTC; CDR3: CASSPSSGGLGQETQYF
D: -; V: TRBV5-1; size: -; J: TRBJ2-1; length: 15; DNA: TGCGCCAGCAGCGAACGCAGGGGGGCCTACAATGAGCAGTTCTTC; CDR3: CASSERRGAYNEQFF
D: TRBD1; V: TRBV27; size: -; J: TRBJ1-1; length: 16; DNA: TGTGCCAGCAGATTTGGGACAGGGACCATGAACACTGAAGCTTTCTTT; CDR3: CASRFGTGTMNTEAFF
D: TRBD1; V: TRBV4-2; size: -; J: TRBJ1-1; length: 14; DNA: TGTGCCAGCAGCCGAGTGACAGGGGGAGGTGAAGCTTTCTTT; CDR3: CASSRVTGGGEAFF
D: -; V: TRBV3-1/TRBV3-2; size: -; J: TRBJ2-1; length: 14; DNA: TGTGCCAGCAGCCAAGCCTCAGGGTGGGATGAGCAGTTCTTC; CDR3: CASSQASGWDEQFF
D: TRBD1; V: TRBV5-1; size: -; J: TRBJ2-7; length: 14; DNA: TGCGCCAGCAGCTTGAGGGACAGGGGGGACGAGCAGTACTTC; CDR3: CASSLRDRGDEQYF
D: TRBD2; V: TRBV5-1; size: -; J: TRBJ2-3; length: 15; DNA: TGCGCCAGCAGCCATACTAGCGGGAGGACAGATACGCAGTATTTT; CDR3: CASSHTSGRTDTQYF
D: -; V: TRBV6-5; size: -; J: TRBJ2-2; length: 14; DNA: TGTGCCAGCACCGTAGGGAGGAACACCGGGGAGCTGTTTTTT; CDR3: CASTVGRNTGELFF
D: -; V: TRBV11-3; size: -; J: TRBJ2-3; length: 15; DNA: TGTGCCAGCAGCTTAGGGTCCAGGGGCACAGATACGCAGTATTTT; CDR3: CASSLGSRGTDTQYF
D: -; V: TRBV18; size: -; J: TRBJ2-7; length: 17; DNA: TGTGCCAGCTCACCACTGGATTTTAGCAGGGGCAGGGACGAGCAGTACTTC; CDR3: CASSPLDFSRGRDEQYF
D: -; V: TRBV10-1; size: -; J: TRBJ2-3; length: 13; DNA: TGCGCCAGCAGTGTATTGTACACAGATACGCAGTATTTT; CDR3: CASSVLYTDTQYF
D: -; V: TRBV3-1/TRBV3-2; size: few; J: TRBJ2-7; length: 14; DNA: TGTGCCAGCAGCCCAGGGGAAGGGGGCTACGAGCAGTACTTC; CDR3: CASSPGEGGYEQYF
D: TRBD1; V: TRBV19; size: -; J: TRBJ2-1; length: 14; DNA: TGTGCCAGTAGGCGGACAGGGTCTAACAATGAGCAGTTCTTC; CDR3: CASRRTGSNNEQFF
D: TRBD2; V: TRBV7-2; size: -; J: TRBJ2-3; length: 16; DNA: TGTGCCAGCAGCTTAGTAGCGGGAGGGTTAACAGATACGCAGTATTTT; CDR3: CASSLVAGGLTDTQYF
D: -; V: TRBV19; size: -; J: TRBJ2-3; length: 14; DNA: TGTGCCAGTAAGCAGGGGAGGGGCACAGATACGCAGTATTTT; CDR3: CASKQGRGTDTQYF
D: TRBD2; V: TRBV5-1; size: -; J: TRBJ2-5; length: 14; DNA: TGCGCCAGCAGCTCCGCTAGCGGAGAAGAGACCCAGTACTTC; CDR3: CASSSASGEETQYF
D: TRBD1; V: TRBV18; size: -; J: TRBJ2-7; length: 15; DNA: TGTGCCAGCTCGCAAGGACAGGGCGTGAAGGGTGAGCAGTACTTC; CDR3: CASSQGQGVKGEQYF
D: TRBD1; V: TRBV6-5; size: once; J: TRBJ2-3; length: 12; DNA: TGTGCCAGCAGGGTCCGGGACAGGGTGGAGTATTTT; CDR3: CASRVRDRVEYF
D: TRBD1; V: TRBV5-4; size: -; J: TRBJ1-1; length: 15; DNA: TGTGCCAGCAGCCCCAGCTCAGGACAGGGCGCTGAAGCTTTCTTT; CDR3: CASSPSSGQGAEAFF
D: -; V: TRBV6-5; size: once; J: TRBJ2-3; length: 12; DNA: TGTGCCAGCACCCCCGGCCAGGGTACGCAGTATTTT; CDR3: CASTPGQGTQYF
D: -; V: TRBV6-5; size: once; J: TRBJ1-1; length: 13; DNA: TGTGCCAGTGGGGGACGACAGGATACTGAAGCTTTCTTT; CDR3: CASGGRQDTEAFF
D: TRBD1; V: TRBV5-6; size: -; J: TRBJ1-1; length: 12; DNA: TGTGCAAGCGGGACAGGGGCCACTGAAGCTTTCTTT; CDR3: CASGTGATEAFF
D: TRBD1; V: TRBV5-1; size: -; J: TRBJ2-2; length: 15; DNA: TGCGCCAGCAGCGAACAGGGGATTGACACCGGGGAGCTGTTTTTT; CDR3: CASSEQGIDTGELFF
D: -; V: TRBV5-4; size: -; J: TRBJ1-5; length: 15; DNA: TGTGCCAGCAGCTTGGAGGGGGGGGCAGGTCAGCCCCAGCATTTT; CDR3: CASSLEGGAGQPQHF
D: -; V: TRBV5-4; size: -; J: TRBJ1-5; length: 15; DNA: TGTGCCAGCAGCTTGGATGGGGGGGCAGGTCAGCCCCAGCATTTT; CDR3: CASSLDGGAGQPQHF
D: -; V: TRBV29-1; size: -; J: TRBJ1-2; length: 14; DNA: TGCAGCGTTACCTCAAGGGGGACTAACTATGGCTACACCTTC; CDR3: CSVTSRGTNYGYTF
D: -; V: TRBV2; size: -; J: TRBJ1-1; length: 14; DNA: TGTGCCAGCCGTCGGGGAGGGGGAAACACTGAAGCTTTCTTT; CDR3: CASRRGGGNTEAFF
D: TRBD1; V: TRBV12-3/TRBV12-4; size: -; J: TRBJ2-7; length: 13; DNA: TGTGCCAGCAGTCCGGGACAGAGGTACGAGCAGTACTTC; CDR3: CASSPGQRYEQYF
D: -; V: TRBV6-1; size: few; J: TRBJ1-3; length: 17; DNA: TGTGCCAGCAGTGAAAGAGAGCAGGGGACCTCTGGAAACACCATATATTTT; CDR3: CASSEREQGTSGNTIYF
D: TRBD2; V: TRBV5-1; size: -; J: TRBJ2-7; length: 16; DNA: TGCGCCAGCAGCTTGATCAGGACTAGCGGTTCCTACGAGCAGTACTTC; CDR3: CASSLIRTSGSYEQYF
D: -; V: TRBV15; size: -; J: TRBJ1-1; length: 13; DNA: TGTGCCACCAGCAGAGATCCAGGTACTGAAGCTTTCTTT; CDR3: CATSRDPGTEAFF
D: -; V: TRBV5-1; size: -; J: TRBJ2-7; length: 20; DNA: TGCGCCAGCAGCTCCTACCTCAGGGTCGGGGGCGGCGGGAGCAGCTACGAGCAGTACTTC; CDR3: CASSSYLRVGGGGSSYEQYF
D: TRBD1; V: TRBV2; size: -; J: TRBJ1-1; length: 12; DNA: TGTGCCAGCAGGGGACAGGGGTATGAAGCTTTCTTT; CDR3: CASRGQGYEAFF
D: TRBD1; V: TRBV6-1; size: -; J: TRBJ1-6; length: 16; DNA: TGTGCCAGCAGTGAAGGTGGGACAGGGTCTAATTCACCCCTCCACTTT; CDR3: CASSEGGTGSNSPLHF
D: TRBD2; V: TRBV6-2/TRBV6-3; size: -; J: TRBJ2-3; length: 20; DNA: TGTGCCAGCAGTTACCCGACTAGCGGGACCACTCGGCCTTTCACAGATACGCAGTATTTT; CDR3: CASSYPTSGTTRPFTDTQYF
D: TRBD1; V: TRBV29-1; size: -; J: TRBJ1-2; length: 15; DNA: TGCAGCGTTTTTGGTGTAACCGGGACAGTGGGAGGCTACACCTTC; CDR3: CSVFGVTGTVGGYTF
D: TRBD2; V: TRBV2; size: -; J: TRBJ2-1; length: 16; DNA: TGTGCCAGTCGCAGTCCTAGCGGGAGCTCCTACAATGAGCAGTTCTTC; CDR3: CASRSPSGSSYNEQFF
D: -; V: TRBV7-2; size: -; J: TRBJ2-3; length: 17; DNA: TGTGCCAGCAGCTTGGGCGTGGCCCCGGCAGTGGCAGATACGCAGTATTTT; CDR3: CASSLGVAPAVADTQYF